This TCR beta chain was documented in a study of technical replicates of blood from a few donors. The CDR3 spans 16 residues. V lost 1 base, J lost 4 bases, and 6 bases stayed unmatched. Per germline, CDR1 MGHDK and CDR2 SYGVNS. Repertoires were generated with immunoSEQ multiplex PCR, while TCRdb's copy carries only in-frame clones and drops some. The profile covers tens of thousands of clones, with around 94% appearing a single time and about 0.23% taken by the ten largest. This clonotype originated in a human donor in good health. The J gene is TRBJ2-1, the V gene TRBV25-1; TRBD2 aligns across 8 bases. The sample comprised T cells isolated from PBMCs. The CDR3 DNA sequence: TGTGCCAGCAGTGAATTGTGGCGGGGGGATTACAATGAGCAGTTCTTC. Translated: CASSELWRGDYNEQFF.